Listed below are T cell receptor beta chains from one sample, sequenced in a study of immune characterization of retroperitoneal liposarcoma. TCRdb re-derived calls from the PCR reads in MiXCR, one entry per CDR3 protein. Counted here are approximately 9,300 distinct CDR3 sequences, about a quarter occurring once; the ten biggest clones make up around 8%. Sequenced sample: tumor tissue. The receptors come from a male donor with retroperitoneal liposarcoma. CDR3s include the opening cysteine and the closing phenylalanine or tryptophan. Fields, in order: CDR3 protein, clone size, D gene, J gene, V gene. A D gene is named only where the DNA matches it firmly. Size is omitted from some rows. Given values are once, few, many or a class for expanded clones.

CDR3 protein: CASSYRTSGRQETQFF; clone size: .; D gene: TRBD2; J gene: .; V gene: TRBV6-5
CDR3 protein: CASRRLTGELFF; clone size: medium-sized; D gene: .; J gene: TRBJ2-2; V gene: TRBV7-2
CDR3 protein: CASSLDRRLGGTYEQYF; clone size: few; D gene: .; J gene: TRBJ2-7; V gene: TRBV5-6
CDR3 protein: CISVPEATQDRASSYEQFF; clone size: .; D gene: .; J gene: TRBJ2-1; V gene: TRBV7-5
CDR3 protein: CASSLLTGKTGYTF; clone size: medium-sized; D gene: .; J gene: TRBJ1-2; V gene: TRBV27
CDR3 protein: CATLSPEAGQETQFF; clone size: .; D gene: .; J gene: TRBJ2-1; V gene: TRBV10-2
CDR3 protein: CASSTRVGELFF; clone size: once; D gene: .; J gene: TRBJ2-2; V gene: TRBV7-3
CDR3 protein: CASINRGQSEQFF; clone size: .; D gene: .; J gene: TRBJ2-1; V gene: TRBV6-1
CDR3 protein: CASSPSGGYNEQYF; clone size: medium-sized; D gene: TRBD2; J gene: .; V gene: TRBV12-3/TRBV12-4
CDR3 protein: CASSSPEAIGDEQFF; clone size: .; D gene: .; J gene: TRBJ2-1; V gene: TRBV25-1
CDR3 protein: CASSTPGTGKEQFF; clone size: many; D gene: TRBD1; J gene: TRBJ2-1; V gene: TRBV7-6
CDR3 protein: CASSLLGLVDYEQYF; clone size: .; D gene: .; J gene: .; V gene: TRBV7-2
CDR3 protein: CASLRDSSYNEQYF; clone size: .; D gene: TRBD1; J gene: TRBJ2-4; V gene: TRBV12-3/TRBV12-4
CDR3 protein: CASGVSVSNEQFF; clone size: .; D gene: .; J gene: TRBJ2-1; V gene: TRBV12-5
CDR3 protein: CASSLDGFGTGELFF; clone size: few; D gene: .; J gene: TRBJ2-2; V gene: TRBV27
CDR3 protein: CASSFFARGGPYNEQFF; clone size: many; D gene: TRBD2; J gene: TRBJ2-1; V gene: TRBV11-2
CDR3 protein: CASRGEIHEQYF; clone size: .; D gene: .; J gene: .; V gene: TRBV12-3/TRBV12-4
CDR3 protein: CASIIGTSYNEQFF; clone size: medium-sized; D gene: .; J gene: TRBJ2-1; V gene: TRBV6-1
CDR3 protein: CASSPPGTLQTRAQHF; clone size: medium-sized; D gene: .; J gene: TRBJ1-5; V gene: TRBV7-8
CDR3 protein: CASSEETSGGVQETQYF; clone size: medium-sized; D gene: TRBD2; J gene: TRBJ2-5; V gene: TRBV6-1
CDR3 protein: CASRIRSYNEQYF; clone size: few; D gene: .; J gene: .; V gene: TRBV12-3/TRBV12-4
CDR3 protein: CASSGGEQEKLFF; clone size: .; D gene: .; J gene: TRBJ1-4; V gene: TRBV6-1
CDR3 protein: CASSSPFLAGGRNEQFF; clone size: .; D gene: TRBD2; J gene: TRBJ2-1; V gene: TRBV7-6
CDR3 protein: CASSSRTGALMNTEAFF; clone size: many; D gene: TRBD1; J gene: TRBJ1-1; V gene: TRBV7-2
CDR3 protein: CASSESGALTDTQYF; clone size: .; D gene: .; J gene: TRBJ2-3; V gene: TRBV6-1
CDR3 protein: CASSEALDGPAGTQFF; clone size: .; D gene: .; J gene: TRBJ2-1; V gene: TRBV6-1
CDR3 protein: CASSFIGRTGTDTQYF; clone size: .; D gene: .; J gene: TRBJ2-3; V gene: TRBV5-6
CDR3 protein: CASSFLRSNEQYF; clone size: many; D gene: .; J gene: .; V gene: TRBV12-3/TRBV12-4
CDR3 protein: CASSFGLAAGGETQYF; clone size: medium-sized; D gene: TRBD2; J gene: TRBJ2-5; V gene: TRBV7-2
CDR3 protein: CASTEGSGGGTDTQYF; clone size: .; D gene: .; J gene: TRBJ2-3; V gene: TRBV6-1
CDR3 protein: CASRPIGQRSYEQYF; clone size: .; D gene: .; J gene: TRBJ2-7; V gene: TRBV6-1
CDR3 protein: CASSPSRSGRSNEQFF; clone size: .; D gene: TRBD2; J gene: TRBJ2-1; V gene: TRBV6-1
CDR3 protein: CASSLESQGNTEAFF; clone size: .; D gene: .; J gene: TRBJ1-1; V gene: TRBV11-3
CDR3 protein: CASSLQGRGSDTQYF; clone size: many; D gene: .; J gene: TRBJ2-3; V gene: TRBV7-8
CDR3 protein: CASSFYLAGGTDTQYF; clone size: .; D gene: TRBD2; J gene: TRBJ2-3; V gene: TRBV27
CDR3 protein: CASRSTTGGASGELFF; clone size: .; D gene: TRBD1; J gene: TRBJ2-2; V gene: TRBV6-5
CDR3 protein: CASSFNEQFF; clone size: .; D gene: .; J gene: TRBJ2-1; V gene: TRBV11-2
CDR3 protein: CASRGGPNTGELFF; clone size: few; D gene: .; J gene: TRBJ2-2; V gene: TRBV11-2
CDR3 protein: CASSPLSGANVLTF; clone size: medium-sized; D gene: .; J gene: TRBJ2-6; V gene: TRBV6-1
CDR3 protein: CASQIDRGAYNEQYF; clone size: .; D gene: TRBD1; J gene: .; V gene: TRBV7-2
CDR3 protein: CASSLPGQGTYGYTF; clone size: many; D gene: TRBD1; J gene: TRBJ1-2; V gene: TRBV6-1
CDR3 protein: CASTTSRDSQETQFF; clone size: medium-sized; D gene: .; J gene: TRBJ2-1; V gene: TRBV7-2
CDR3 protein: CASGRVQETQFF; clone size: many; D gene: .; J gene: TRBJ2-1; V gene: TRBV6-1
CDR3 protein: CASSEGWEQETQYF; clone size: .; D gene: .; J gene: .; V gene: TRBV6-1
CDR3 protein: CASSFSGSTYEQFF; clone size: medium-sized; D gene: TRBD2; J gene: TRBJ2-1; V gene: TRBV7-2
CDR3 protein: CASSLRELGEQYF; clone size: medium-sized; D gene: .; J gene: TRBJ2-5; V gene: TRBV7-7
CDR3 protein: CASSSQRGGTDTQYF; clone size: many; D gene: TRBD2; J gene: TRBJ2-3; V gene: TRBV7-6
CDR3 protein: CASRPPGQGFYGYTF; clone size: few; D gene: TRBD1; J gene: TRBJ1-2; V gene: TRBV12-3/TRBV12-4
CDR3 protein: CASRPGLAGVGETQFF; clone size: few; D gene: TRBD2; J gene: TRBJ2-1; V gene: TRBV6-1
CDR3 protein: CASRSGSSYNEQFF; clone size: many; D gene: TRBD2; J gene: TRBJ2-1; V gene: TRBV27
CDR3 protein: CASGSDGGPYEQYF; clone size: many; D gene: .; J gene: .; V gene: TRBV6-1
CDR3 protein: CASSPVLASTDTQYF; clone size: .; D gene: .; J gene: TRBJ2-3; V gene: TRBV18
CDR3 protein: CASSLMGYGTDTQYF; clone size: medium-sized; D gene: .; J gene: TRBJ2-3; V gene: TRBV27
CDR3 protein: CASSQDNPGAHNSPLHF; clone size: .; D gene: .; J gene: TRBJ1-6; V gene: TRBV4-3